The entry below gives a single TCR beta chain sequence along with its context. The data belong to a study of blood T cell repertoires in COVID-19. About the research overall: The origin of the acute and convalescent COVID-19 samples was the United States, Italy and Spain. Nucleic acid was either cDNA or gDNA, and it came from T cells, B-cell-depleted T cells, or PBMCs.

How the authors handled the data: Estimated nucleated cell counts came from reference gene primer amplification. Generated by immunoSEQ multiplex PCR, the TCRdb table keeps only in-frame clones and is missing some. From that table come the V and J calls and clone size; the DNA was used to work out D and trimming. The sample lists a few hundred thousand clones, 84% seen once, with approximately 10% in the top ten. The CDR3 extends over 13 amino acids. With 6 bases removed from V and 1 base from J, the gap between germline ends came to 9 bases. Germline CDR1 is LGHNT and CDR2 is FRNRAP. J is TRBJ1-1 and V is TRBV12-5; D might be TRBD1 (5 bases). The receptor comes from a man aged 45-65 years with active or convalescent COVID-19. The sample comprised peripheral blood. In DNA form, the CDR3 reads TGTGCTAGTGGCACGGGGGGGAACACTGAAGCTTTCTTT. Its protein product is CASGTGGNTEAFF.